This TCR beta chain was obtained from a study of prognosis after radiotherapy for stage I lung cancer. Findings and caveats of the study: It was in patients who developed distant metastases that Shannon entropy after stereotactic body radiation therapy was lower. Nobody established whether the expanded TCR clones were specific to the tumor.

TCR beta CDR3 amplification from genomic DNA was performed by two-round multiplex PCR. First-round PCR amplification was performed with primers specific to each TRBV and TRBJ gene. Universal primers were what the second PCR round relied on. TCRdb recomputed calls from the multiplex PCR reads with MiXCR, one row per CDR3 protein. The sample lists about 51,000 distinct CDR3 sequences; approximately 30% were seen once. This clonotype was seen only a few times. Its antigen remains unknown. Two separate time points each saw a draw of 5.5 to 6.5 milliliters of peripheral blood. The sequenced sample was PBMCs, obtained before or after stereotactic body radiation therapy (not recorded which). This clonotype was obtained from a donor of 50 years or more with non-small cell lung cancer.

CDR3 amino acids: CASRRTQGTSTDTQYF. The CDR3, as DNA: TGTGCCAGTAGAAGGACACAGGGGACTAGCACAGATACGCAGTATTTT. V is TRBV19 and J is TRBJ2-3; D might be TRBD1 (7 bases). The CDR3 length is 16 residues. Germline V gene lookup returns CDR1 LNHDA and CDR2 SQIVND (reference sequence). The V and J ends lost 6 bases and 0 bases respectively, with 16 bases between them.